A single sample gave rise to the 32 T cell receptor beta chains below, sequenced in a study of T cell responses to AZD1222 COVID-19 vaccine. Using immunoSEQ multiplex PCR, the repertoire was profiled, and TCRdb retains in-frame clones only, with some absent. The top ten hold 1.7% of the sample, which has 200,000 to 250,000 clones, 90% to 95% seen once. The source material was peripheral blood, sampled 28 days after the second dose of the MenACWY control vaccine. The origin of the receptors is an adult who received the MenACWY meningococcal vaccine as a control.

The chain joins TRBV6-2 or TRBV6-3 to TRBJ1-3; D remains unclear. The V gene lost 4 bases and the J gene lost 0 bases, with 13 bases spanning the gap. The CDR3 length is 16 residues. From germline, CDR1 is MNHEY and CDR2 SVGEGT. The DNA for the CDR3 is TGTGCCAGCAGTTTCGTCGATCGAACCTCTGGAAACACCATATATTTT. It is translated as CASSFVDRTSGNTIYF.

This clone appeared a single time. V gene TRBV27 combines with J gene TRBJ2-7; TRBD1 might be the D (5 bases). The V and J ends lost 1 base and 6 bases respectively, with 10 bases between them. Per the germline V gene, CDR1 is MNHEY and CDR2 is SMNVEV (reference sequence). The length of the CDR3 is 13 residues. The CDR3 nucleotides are TGTGCCAGCAGTTTATATTCAGGGCGCGAGCAGTACTTC. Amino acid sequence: CASSLYSGREQYF.

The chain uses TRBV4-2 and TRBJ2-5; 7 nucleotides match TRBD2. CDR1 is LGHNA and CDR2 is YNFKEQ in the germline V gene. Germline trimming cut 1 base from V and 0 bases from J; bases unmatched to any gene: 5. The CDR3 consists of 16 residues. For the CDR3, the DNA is TGTGCCAGCAGCCAAGGCGCAGCGGGGTACCAAGAGACCCAGTACTTC. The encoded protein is CASSQGAAGYQETQYF.

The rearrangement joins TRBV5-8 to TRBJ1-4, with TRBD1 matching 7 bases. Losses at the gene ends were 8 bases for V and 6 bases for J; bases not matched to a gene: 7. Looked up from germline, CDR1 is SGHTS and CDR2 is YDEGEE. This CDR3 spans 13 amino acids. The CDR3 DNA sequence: TGTGCCAGTGAGACAGGGTTGGATGAAAAACTGTTTTTT. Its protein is CASETGLDEKLFF.

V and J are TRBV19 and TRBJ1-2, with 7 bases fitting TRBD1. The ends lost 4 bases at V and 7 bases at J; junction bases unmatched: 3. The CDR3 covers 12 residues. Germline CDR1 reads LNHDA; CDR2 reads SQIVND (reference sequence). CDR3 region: CASSTQGFGYTF. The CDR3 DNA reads TGTGCCAGTAGTACACAGGGGTTTGGCTACACCTTC.

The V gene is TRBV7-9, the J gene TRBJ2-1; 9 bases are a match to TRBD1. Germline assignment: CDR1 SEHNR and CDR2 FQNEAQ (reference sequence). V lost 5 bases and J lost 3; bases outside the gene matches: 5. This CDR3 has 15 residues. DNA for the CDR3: TGTGCCAGCAGCCTACAGGGGGCGGACTACAATGAGCAGTTCTTC. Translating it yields CASSLQGADYNEQFF. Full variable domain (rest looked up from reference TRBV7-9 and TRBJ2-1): DTGVSQNPRHKITKRGQNVTFRCDPISEHNRLYWYRQTLGQGPEFLTYFQNEAQLEKSRLLSDRFSAERPKGSFSTLEIQRTEQGDSAMYLCASSLQGADYNEQFFGPGTRLTVL.

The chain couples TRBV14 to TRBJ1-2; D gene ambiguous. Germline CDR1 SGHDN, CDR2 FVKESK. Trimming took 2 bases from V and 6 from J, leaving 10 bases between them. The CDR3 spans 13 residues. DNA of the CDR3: TGTGCCAGCAGCCAAAAAGGGTGGGATGGCTACACCTTC. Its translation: CASSQKGWDGYTF. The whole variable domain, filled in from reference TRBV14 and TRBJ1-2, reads EAGVTQFPSHSVIEKGQTVTLRCDPISGHDNLYWYRRVMGKEIKFLLHFVKESKQDESGMPNNRFLAERTGGTYSTLKVQPAELEDSGVYFCASSQKGWDGYTFGSGTRLTVV.

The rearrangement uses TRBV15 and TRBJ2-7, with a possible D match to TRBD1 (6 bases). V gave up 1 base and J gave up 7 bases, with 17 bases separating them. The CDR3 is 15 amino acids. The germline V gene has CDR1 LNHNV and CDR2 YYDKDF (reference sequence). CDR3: CATSRGTYARGEQYF. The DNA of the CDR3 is TGTGCCACCAGCAGAGGGACGTATGCAAGGGGGGAGCAGTACTTC.

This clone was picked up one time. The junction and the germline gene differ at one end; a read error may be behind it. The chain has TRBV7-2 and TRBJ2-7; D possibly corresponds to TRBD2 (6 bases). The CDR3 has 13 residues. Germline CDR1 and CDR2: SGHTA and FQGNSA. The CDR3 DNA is TGTGCCAGCAGACCCCGGGACTCCGACGAGCAGTACTTC. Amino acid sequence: CASRPRDSDEQYF.

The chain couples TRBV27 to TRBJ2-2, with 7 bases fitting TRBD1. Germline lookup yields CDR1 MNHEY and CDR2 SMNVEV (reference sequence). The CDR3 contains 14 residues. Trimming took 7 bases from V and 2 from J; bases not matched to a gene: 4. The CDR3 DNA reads TGTGCCAGCACACAAGGGGGCAACACCGGGGAGCTGTTTTTT. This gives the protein CASTQGGNTGELFF.

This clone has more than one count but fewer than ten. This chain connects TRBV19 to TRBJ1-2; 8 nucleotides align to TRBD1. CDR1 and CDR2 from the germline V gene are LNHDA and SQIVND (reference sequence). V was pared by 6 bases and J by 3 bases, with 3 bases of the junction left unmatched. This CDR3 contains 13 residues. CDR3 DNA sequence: TGTGCCAGTAGCAGGACAGGGTACTATGGCTACACCTTC. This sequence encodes CASSRTGYYGYTF.

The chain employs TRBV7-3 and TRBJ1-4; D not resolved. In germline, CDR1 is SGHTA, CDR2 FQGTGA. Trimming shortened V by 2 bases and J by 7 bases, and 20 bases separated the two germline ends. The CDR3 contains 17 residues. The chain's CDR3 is CASSLLDPLRSGEKLFF. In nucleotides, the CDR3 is TGTGCCAGCAGCTTATTGGACCCTCTCAGGTCGGGTGAAAAACTGTTTTTT.

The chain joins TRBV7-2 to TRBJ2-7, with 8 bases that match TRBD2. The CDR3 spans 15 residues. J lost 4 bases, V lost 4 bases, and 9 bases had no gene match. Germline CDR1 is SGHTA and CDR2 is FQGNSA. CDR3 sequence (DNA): TGTGCCAGCAGCTCCGGGGGTAGCGGGATGTACGAGCAGTACTTC. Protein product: CASSSGGSGMYEQYF.

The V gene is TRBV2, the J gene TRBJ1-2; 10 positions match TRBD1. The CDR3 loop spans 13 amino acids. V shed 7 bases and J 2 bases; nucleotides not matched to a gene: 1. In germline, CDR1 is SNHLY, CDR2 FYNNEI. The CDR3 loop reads CASKDRGNYGYTF. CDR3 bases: TGTGCCAGCAAGGACAGGGGGAACTATGGCTACACCTTC.

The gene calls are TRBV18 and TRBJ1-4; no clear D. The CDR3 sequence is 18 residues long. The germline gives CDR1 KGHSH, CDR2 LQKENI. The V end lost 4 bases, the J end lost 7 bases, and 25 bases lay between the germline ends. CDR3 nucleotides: TGTGCCAGCTCACTCCTGGACCCAGAGCCCTTCGTGGGTGAAAAACTGTTTTTT. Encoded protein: CASSLLDPEPFVGEKLFF.

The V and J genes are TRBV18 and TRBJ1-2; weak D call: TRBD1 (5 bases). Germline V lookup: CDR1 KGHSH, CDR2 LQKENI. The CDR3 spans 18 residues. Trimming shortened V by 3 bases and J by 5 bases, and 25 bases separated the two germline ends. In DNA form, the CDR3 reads TGTGCCAGCTCACCCCTTTCTGAGACAGCTCAAAGTCAATATGGCTACACCTTC. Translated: CASSPLSETAQSQYGYTF.

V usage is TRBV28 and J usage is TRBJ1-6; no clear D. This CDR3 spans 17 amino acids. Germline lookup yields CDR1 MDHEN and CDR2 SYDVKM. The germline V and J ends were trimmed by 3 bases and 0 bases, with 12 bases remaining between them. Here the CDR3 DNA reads TGTGCCAGCAGTTTGGAAGGTTTGGGCTCCTATAATTCACCCCTCCACTTT. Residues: CASSLEGLGSYNSPLHF. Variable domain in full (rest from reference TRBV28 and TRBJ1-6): DVKVTQSSRYLVKRTGEKVFLECVQDMDHENMFWYRQDPGLGLRLIYFSYDVKMKEKGDIPEGYSVSREKKERFSLILESASTNQTSMYLCASSLEGLGSYNSPLHFGNGTRLTVT.

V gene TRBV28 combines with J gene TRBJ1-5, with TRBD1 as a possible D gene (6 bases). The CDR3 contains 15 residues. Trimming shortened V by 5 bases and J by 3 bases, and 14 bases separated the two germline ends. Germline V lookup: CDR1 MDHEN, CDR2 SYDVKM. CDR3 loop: CASSPRTANNQPQHF. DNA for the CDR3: TGTGCCAGCAGTCCCAGGACAGCGAACAATCAGCCCCAGCATTTT.

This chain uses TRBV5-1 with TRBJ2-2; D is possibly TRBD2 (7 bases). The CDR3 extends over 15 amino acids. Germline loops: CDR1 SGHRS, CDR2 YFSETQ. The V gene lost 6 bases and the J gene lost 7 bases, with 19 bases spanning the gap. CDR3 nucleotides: TGCGCCAGCACCGGACGGGGGGCCGTCGGCGGGGAGCTGTTTTTT. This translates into CASTGRGAVGGELFF.

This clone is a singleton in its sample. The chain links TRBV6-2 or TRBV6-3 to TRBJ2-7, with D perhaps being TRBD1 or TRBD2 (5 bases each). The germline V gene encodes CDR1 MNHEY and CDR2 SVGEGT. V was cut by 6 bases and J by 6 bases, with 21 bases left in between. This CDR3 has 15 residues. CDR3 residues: CASSREGAGSSEQYF. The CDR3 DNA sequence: TGTGCCAGCAGCCGGGAAGGGGCAGGGAGTTCCGAGCAGTACTTC.

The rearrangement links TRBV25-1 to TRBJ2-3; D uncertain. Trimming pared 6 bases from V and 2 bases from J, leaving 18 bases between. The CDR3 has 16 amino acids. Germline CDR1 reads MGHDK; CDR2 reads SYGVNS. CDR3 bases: TGTGCCAGCAGCGTCTCGGTGACGGCCCCCACAGATACGCAGTATTTT. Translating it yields CASSVSVTAPTDTQYF.

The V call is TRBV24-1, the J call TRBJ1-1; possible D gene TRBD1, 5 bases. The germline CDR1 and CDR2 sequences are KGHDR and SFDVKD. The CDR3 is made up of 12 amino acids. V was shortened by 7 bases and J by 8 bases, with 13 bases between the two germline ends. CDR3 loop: CATRVGHPEAFF. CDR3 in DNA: TGTGCCACCAGGGTCGGACACCCGGAAGCTTTCTTT.

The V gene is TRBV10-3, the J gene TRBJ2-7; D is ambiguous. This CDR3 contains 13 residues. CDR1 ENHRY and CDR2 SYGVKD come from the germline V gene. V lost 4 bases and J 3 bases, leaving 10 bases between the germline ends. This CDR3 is CAISVGSNYEQYF. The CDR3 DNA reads TGTGCCATCAGTGTGGGCAGCAACTACGAGCAGTACTTC.

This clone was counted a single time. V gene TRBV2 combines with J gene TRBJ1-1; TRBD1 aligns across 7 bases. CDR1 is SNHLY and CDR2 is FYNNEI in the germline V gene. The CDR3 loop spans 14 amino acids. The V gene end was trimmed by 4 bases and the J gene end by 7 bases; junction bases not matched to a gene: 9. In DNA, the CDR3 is TGTGCCAGCAGTGGACAGGGCGGTTTCGGTGAAGCTTTCTTT. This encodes CASSGQGGFGEAFF.

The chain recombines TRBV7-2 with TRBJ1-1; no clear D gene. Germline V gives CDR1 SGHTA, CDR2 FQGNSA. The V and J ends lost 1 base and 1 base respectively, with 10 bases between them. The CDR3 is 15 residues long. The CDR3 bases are TGTGCCAGCAGCTTAGGGCGGGCGGCGAACACTGAAGCTTTCTTT. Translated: CASSLGRAANTEAFF. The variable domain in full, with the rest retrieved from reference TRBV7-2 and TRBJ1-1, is GAGVSQSPSNKVTEKGKDVELRCDPISGHTALYWYRQSLGQGLEFLIYFQGNSAPDKSGLPSDRFSAERTGGSVSTLTIQRTQQEDSAVYLCASSLGRAANTEAFFGQGTRLTVV.

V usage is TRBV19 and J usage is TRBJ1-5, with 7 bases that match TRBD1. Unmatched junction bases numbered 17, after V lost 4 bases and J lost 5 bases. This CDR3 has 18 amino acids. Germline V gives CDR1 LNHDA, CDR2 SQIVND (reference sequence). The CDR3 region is CASSTPADRAGWDQPQHF. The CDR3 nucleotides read TGTGCCAGTAGTACCCCGGCCGACAGGGCTGGTTGGGATCAGCCCCAGCATTTT. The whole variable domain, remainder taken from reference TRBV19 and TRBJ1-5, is DGGITQSPKYLFRKEGQNVTLSCEQNLNHDAMYWYRQDPGQGLRLIYYSQIVNDFQKGDIAEGYSVSREKKESFPLTVTSAQKNPTAFYLCASSTPADRAGWDQPQHFGDGTRLSIL.

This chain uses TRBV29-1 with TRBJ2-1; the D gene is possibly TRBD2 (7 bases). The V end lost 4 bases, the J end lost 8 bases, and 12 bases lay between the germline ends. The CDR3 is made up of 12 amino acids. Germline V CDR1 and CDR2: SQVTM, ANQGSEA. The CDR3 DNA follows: TGCAGCGTTGGGCAGGGGAGGGATGAGCAGTTCTTC. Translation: CSVGQGRDEQFF.

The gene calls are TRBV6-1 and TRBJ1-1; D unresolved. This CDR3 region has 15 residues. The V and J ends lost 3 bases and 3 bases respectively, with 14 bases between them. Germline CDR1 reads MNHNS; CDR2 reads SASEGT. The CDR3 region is CASSEKVGLYTEAFF. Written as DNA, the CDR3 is TGTGCCAGCAGTGAGAAGGTGGGTTTGTACACTGAAGCTTTCTTT.

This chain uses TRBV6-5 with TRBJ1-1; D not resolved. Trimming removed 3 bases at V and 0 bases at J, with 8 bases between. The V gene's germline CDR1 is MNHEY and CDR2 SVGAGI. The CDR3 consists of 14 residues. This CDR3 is CASSYWGMNTEAFF. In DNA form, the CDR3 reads TGTGCCAGCAGTTATTGGGGAATGAACACTGAAGCTTTCTTT.

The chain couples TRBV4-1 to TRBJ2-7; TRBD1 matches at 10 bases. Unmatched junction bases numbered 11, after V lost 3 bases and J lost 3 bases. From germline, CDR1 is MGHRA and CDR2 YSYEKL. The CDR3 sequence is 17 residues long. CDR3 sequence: CASSQTNADRGFYEQYF. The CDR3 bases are TGCGCCAGCAGCCAGACCAACGCGGACAGGGGGTTCTACGAGCAGTACTTC.

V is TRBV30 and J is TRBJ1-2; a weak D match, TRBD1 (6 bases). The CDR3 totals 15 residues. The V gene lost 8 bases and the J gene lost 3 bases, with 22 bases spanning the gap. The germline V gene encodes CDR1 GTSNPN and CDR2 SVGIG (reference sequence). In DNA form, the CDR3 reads TGTGCCCAATCCAGGGGTCTTATGGCCGACTATGGCTACACCTTC. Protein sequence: CAQSRGLMADYGYTF.

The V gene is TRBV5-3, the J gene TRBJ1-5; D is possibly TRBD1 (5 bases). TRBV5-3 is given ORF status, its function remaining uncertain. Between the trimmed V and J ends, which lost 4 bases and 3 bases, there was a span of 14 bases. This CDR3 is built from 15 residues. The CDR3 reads CARSRARQNNQPQHF. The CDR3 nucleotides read TGTGCCAGAAGCCGAGCACGACAGAACAATCAGCCCCAGCATTTT.